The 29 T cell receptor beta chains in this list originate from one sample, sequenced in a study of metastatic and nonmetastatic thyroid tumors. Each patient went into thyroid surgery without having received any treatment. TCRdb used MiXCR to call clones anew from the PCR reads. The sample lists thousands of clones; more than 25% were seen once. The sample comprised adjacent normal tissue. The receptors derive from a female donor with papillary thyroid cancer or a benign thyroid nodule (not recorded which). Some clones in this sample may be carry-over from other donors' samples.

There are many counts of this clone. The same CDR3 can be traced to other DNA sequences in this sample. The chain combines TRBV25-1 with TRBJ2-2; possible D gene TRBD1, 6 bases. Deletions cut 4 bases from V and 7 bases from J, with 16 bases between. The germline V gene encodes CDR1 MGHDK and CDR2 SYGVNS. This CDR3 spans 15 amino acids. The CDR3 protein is CASSGRRGPSGELFF. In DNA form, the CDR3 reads TGTGCCAGCAGTGGGCGCAGGGGCCCCAGCGGGGAGCTGTTTTTT.

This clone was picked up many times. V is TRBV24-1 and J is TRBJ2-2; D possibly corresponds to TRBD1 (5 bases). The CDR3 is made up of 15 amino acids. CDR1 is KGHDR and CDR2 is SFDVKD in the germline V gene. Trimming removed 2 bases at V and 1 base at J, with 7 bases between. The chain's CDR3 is CATSDYTGNTGELFF. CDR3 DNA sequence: TGTGCCACCAGTGATTATACAGGGAACACCGGGGAGCTGTTTTTT.

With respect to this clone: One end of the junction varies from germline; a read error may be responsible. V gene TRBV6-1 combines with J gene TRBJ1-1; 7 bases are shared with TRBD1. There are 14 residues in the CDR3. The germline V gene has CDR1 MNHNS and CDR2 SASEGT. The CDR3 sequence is CVSNPTGFDTEAFF. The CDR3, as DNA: TGTGTCAGCAATCCGACAGGGTTCGACACTGAAGCTTTCTTT.

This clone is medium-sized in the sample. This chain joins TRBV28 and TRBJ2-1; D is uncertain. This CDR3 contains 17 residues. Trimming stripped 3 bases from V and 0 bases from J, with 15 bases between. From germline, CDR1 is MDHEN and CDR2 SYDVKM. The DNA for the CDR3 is TGTGCCAGCAGTTTTTACAAATTAGGAACCTCCTACAATGAGCAGTTCTTC. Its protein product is CASSFYKLGTSYNEQFF. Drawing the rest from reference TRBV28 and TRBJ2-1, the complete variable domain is DVKVTQSSRYLVKRTGEKVFLECVQDMDHENMFWYRQDPGLGLRLIYFSYDVKMKEKGDIPEGYSVSREKKERFSLILESASTNQTSMYLCASSFYKLGTSYNEQFFGPGTRLTVL.

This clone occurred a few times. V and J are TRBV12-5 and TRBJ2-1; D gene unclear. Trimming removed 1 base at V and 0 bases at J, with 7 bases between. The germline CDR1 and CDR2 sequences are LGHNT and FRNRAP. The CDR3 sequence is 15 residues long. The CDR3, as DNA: TGTGCTAGTGGTTTGGGGGTAAACTCCTACAATGAGCAGTTCTTC. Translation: CASGLGVNSYNEQFF.

The CDR3 spells CASRDRVLSTYF. The DNA of the CDR3 is TGTGCCAGCAGGGACAGGGTGCTAAGCACGTACTTC. The chain employs TRBV2 and TRBJ2-7; the match to TRBD1 covers 8 bases. This CDR3 contains 12 residues. Germline V CDR1 and CDR2: SNHLY, FYNNEI. The J segment lost 12 bases and the V segment lost 6 bases, leaving 10 bases of the junction unmatched.

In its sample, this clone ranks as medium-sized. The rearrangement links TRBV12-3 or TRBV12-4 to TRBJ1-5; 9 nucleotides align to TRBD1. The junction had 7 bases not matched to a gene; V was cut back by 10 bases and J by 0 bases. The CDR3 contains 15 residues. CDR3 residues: CATRQGDYSNQPQHF. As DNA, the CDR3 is TGTGCCACCAGACAGGGGGATTATAGCAATCAGCCCCAGCATTTT.

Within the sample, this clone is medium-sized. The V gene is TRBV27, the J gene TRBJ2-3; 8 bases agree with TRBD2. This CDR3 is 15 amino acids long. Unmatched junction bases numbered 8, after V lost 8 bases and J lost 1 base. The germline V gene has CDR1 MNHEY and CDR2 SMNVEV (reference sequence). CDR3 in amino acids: CASRPLAGGTDTQYF. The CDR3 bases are TGTGCCAGCCGCCCCCTAGCGGGCGGCACAGATACGCAGTATTTT.

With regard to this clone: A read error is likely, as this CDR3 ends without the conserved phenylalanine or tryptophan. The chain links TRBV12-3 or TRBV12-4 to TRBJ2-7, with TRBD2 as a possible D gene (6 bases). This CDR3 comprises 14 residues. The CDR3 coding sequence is TGTGCCAGAAGTAGGGACTCTACCTCCTACGACCAGTACTAC. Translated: CARSRDSTSYDQYY.

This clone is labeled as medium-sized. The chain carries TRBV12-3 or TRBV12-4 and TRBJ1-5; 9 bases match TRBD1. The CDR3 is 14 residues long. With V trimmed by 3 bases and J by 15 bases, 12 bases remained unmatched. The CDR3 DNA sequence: TGTGCCAGCAGTTTGTCAACGGACAGGGGAGGTGGGCATTTT. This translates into CASSLSTDRGGGHF.

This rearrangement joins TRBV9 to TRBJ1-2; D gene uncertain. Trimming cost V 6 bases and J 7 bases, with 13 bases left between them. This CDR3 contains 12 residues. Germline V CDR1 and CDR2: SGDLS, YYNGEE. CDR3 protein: CASTSTYSGYTF. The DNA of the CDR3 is TGTGCCAGCACCTCGACCTACTCTGGCTACACCTTC.

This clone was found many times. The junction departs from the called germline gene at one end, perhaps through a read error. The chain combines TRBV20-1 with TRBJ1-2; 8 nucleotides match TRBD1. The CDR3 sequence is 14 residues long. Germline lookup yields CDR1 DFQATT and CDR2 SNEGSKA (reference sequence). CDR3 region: CSANPGAGGYDYTF. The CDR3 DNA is TGCAGTGCTAACCCGGGGGCAGGGGGCTATGACTACACCTTC.

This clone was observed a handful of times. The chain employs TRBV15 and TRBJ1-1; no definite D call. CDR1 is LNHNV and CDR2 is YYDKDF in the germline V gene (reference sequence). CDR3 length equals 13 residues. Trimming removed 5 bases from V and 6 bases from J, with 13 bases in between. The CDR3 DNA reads TGTGCCACCAGCCGGTACAGAGCCCCTGAAGCTTTCTTT. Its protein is CATSRYRAPEAFF.

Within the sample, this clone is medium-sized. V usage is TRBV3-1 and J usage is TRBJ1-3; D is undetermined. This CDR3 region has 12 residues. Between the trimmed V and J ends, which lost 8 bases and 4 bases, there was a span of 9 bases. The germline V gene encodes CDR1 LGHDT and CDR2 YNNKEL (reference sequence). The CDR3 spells CASGGGGNTIYF. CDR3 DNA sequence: TGTGCCAGCGGTGGAGGGGGAAACACCATATATTTT.

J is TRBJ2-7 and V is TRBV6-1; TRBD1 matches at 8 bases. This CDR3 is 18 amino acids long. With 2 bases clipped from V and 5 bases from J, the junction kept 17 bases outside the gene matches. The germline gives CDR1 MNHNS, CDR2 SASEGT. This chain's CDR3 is CASSELGGTGGGRNEQYF. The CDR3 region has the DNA TGTGCCAGCAGTGAATTGGGTGGGACAGGCGGCGGTAGAAACGAGCAGTACTTC.

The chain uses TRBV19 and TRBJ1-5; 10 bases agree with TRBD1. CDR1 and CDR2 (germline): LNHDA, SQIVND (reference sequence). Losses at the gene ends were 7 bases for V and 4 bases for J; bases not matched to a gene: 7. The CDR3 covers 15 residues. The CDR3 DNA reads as TGTGCCAGTACTATGACAGGGGGCGTGAATCAGCCCCAGCATTTT. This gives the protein CASTMTGGVNQPQHF. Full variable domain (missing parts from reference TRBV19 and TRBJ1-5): DGGITQSPKYLFRKEGQNVTLSCEQNLNHDAMYWYRQDPGQGLRLIYYSQIVNDFQKGDIAEGYSVSREKKESFPLTVTSAQKNPTAFYLCASTMTGGVNQPQHFGDGTRLSIL.

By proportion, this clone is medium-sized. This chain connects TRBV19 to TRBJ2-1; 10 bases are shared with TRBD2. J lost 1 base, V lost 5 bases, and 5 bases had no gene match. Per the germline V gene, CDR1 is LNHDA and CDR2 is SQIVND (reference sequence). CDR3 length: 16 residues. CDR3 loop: CASSYLAGVSYNEQFF. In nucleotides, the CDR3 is TGTGCCAGTAGTTACCTAGCGGGAGTATCCTACAATGAGCAGTTCTTC.

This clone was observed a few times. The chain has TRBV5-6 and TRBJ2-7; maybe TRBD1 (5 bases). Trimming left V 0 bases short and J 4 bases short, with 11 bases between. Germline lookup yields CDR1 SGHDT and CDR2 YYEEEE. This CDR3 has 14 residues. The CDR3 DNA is TGTGCCAGCAGCTTGGCCGAACAGGAGTACGAGCAGTACTTC. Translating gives CASSLAEQEYEQYF. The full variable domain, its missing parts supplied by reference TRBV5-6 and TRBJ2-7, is DAGVTQSPTHLIKTRGQQVTLRCSPKSGHDTVSWYQQALGQGPQFIFQYYEEEERQRGNFPDRFSGHQFPNYSSELNVNALLLGDSALYLCASSLAEQEYEQYFGPGTRLTVT.

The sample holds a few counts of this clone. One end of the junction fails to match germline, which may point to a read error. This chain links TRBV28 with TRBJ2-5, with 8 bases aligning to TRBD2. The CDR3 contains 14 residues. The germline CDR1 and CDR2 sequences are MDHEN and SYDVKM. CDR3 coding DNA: TGTGCCATCAGTAAAGCGGGAGTCGGGGAGACCCAGTACTTC. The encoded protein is CAISKAGVGETQYF.

CDR3 coding DNA: TGCAGTGCCCAAGAGCGGGGACATACGCAGTATTTT. It specifies CSAQERGHTQYF. The V and J genes are TRBV20-1 and TRBJ2-3; 7 bases map to TRBD2. CDR1 and CDR2 (germline): DFQATT, SNEGSKA (reference sequence). The CDR3 extends over 12 amino acids. V trimming: 6 bases; J trimming: 7 bases; junction bases outside the gene matches: 7.

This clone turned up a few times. CDR3 sequence (DNA): TGCAGTGCTAGGGACTTTACCACTTACAATGAGCAGTTCTTC. It encodes CSARDFTTYNEQFF. The rearrangement joins TRBV20-1 to TRBJ2-1; TRBD2 might be the D (5 bases). With 3 bases removed from V and 4 bases from J, the gap between germline ends came to 13 bases. This CDR3 has 14 residues. From germline, CDR1 is DFQATT and CDR2 SNEGSKA (reference sequence).

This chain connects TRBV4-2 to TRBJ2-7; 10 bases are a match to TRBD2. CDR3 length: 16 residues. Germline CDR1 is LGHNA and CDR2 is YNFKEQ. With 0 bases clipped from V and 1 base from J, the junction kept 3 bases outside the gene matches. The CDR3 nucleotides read TGTGCCAGCAGCCAAGATAGGACTAGCGGATCCTACGAGCAGTACTTC. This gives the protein CASSQDRTSGSYEQYF.

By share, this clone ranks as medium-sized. CDR3 amino acids: CSASSRADLYYNEQFF. The CDR3 DNA follows: TGCAGTGCTAGTTCGCGGGCGGACCTCTACTACAATGAGCAGTTCTTC. The chain couples TRBV20-1 to TRBJ2-1; a weak D match, TRBD2 (5 bases). The CDR3 runs 16 residues. The germline V and J ends were trimmed by 3 bases and 3 bases, with 18 bases remaining between them. Per germline, CDR1 DFQATT and CDR2 SNEGSKA (reference sequence).

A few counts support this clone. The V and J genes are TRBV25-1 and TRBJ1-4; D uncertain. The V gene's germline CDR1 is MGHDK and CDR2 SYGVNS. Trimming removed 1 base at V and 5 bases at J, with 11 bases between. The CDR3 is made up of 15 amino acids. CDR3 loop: CASSESTSGNEKLFF. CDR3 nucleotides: TGTGCCAGCAGTGAATCAACGTCCGGGAATGAAAAACTGTTTTTT.

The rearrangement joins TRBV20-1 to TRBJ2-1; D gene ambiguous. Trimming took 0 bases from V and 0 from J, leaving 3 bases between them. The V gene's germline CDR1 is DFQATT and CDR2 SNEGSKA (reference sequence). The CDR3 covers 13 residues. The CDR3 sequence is CSARDFSYNEQFF. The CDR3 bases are TGCAGTGCTAGAGATTTCTCCTACAATGAGCAGTTCTTC.

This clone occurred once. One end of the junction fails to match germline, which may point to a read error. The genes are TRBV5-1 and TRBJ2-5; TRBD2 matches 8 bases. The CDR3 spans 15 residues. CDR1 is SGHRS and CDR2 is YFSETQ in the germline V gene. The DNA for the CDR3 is TGCGCCAGCAGCGTTCTAGCGGGCCGCCAAGAGGCCCAGTACTTC. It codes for CASSVLAGRQEAQYF.

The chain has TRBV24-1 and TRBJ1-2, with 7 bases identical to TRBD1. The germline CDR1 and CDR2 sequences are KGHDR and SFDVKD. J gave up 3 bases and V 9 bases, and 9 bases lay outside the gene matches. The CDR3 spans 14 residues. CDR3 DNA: TGTGCCACCGGTCCCGGGACAGAGGACTATGGCTACACCTTC. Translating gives CATGPGTEDYGYTF.

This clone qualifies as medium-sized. The CDR3 bases are TGTGCCACCAGTGATAACAACGGAGCCGGGGACTTGGAATTCTTC. This encodes CATSDNNGAGDLEFF. The J gene is TRBJ2-1, the V gene TRBV24-1, with D perhaps TRBD2 (6 bases). Germline loops: CDR1 KGHDR, CDR2 SFDVKD. V lost 3 bases and J 16 bases, leaving 24 bases between the germline ends. The CDR3 loop spans 15 amino acids.

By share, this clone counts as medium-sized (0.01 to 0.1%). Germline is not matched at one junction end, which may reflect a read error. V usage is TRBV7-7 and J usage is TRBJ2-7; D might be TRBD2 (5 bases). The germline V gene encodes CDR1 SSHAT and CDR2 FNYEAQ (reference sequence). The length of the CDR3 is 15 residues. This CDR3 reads CASSPRAGGAYEQYF. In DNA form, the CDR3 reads TGTGCTAGCAGCCCCCGGGCAGGAGGAGCCTACGAGCAGTACTTC.